These 20 T cell receptor beta chains were sequenced from one sample in a study of T cells in Graves' hyperthyroidism and ophthalmopathy. Researchers amplified the TCR beta CDR3 regions from RNA transcripts. The HTBI primer set was used in a first-round RT-PCR of the TCR CDR3. TCRdb re-derived calls from the multiplex PCR reads in MiXCR, one entry per CDR3 protein. The sample holds about 260,000 distinct CDR3 sequences, 15% to 20% seen once. Sample: blood. These TCRs come from a woman under 30 with Graves' ophthalmopathy.

This clonotype was found many times. This chain uses TRBV11-2 with TRBJ2-1; no clear D. There are 12 residues in the CDR3. CDR1 is SGHAT, CDR2 FQNNGV, per germline. V was clipped by 3 bases and J by 7 bases, with 7 bases between them. The CDR3 here is CASSFVENEQFF. The CDR3 DNA reads TGTGCCAGCAGCTTCGTGGAGAATGAGCAGTTCTTC.

This clonotype was counted many times. This sequence joins TRBV2 and TRBJ2-7; 10 bases match TRBD1. The CDR3 spans 14 residues. The germline gives CDR1 SNHLY, CDR2 FYNNEI. V gave up 9 bases and J gave up 3 bases; unmatched junction bases: 8. The CDR3 nucleotides read TGTGCCAGTACCTGGGGACAGGGGAGCTACGAGCAGTACTTC. Its protein is CASTWGQGSYEQYF. Together with reference TRBV2 and TRBJ2-7, the CDR3 gives the full variable domain: EPEVTQTPSHQVTQMGQEVILRCVPISNHLYFYWYRQILGQKVEFLVSFYNNEISEKSEIFDDQFSVERPDGSNFTLKIRSTKLEDSAMYFCASTWGQGSYEQYFGPGTRLTVT.

The table lists this clonotype with many counts. The chain links TRBV11-2 to TRBJ2-1, with D unclear. The V gene's germline CDR1 is SGHAT and CDR2 FQNNGV. The CDR3 runs 15 residues. The V and J ends lost 2 bases and 2 bases respectively, with 10 bases between them. The CDR3 DNA is TGTGCCAGCAGCTTAAAGGACGCTACCTACAATGAGCAGTTCTTC. This sequence encodes CASSLKDATYNEQFF.

This chain links TRBV28 with TRBJ2-4, with 8 bases that match TRBD1. V lost 3 bases and J lost 2; bases outside the gene matches: 6. Germline V gene data show CDR1 as MDHEN and CDR2 as SYDVKM. The CDR3 spans 16 residues. CDR3 in amino acids: CASSFSRGLTKNIQYF. The CDR3 bases are TGTGCCAGCAGTTTCAGCAGGGGGCTAACCAAAAACATTCAGTACTTC.

This clonotype was detected many times. V is TRBV12-3 or TRBV12-4 and J is TRBJ1-5, with 8 bases identical to TRBD1. This CDR3 comprises 15 residues. The V gene end was trimmed by 4 bases and the J gene end by 5 bases; junction bases not matched to a gene: 7. The chain's CDR3 is CASSSDRDRYQPQHF. CDR3 DNA sequence: TGTGCCAGCAGTTCAGACCGGGACAGGTATCAGCCCCAGCATTTT.

This clonotype was observed at least ten times. This chain connects TRBV12-5 to TRBJ2-5; 12 positions match TRBD2. V gave up 5 bases and J gave up 2 bases; unmatched junction bases: 6. This CDR3 has 16 residues. The germline CDR1 and CDR2 sequences are LGHNT and FRNRAP. The CDR3 DNA is TGTGCTAGTGGTCCAGGGACTAGCGGGCCACAAGAGACCCAGTACTTC. Translating gives CASGPGTSGPQETQYF.

The chain links TRBV19 to TRBJ2-5; maybe TRBD2 (6 bases). Germline CDR1 and CDR2: LNHDA and SQIVND (reference sequence). The V end was cut by 2 bases, the J end by 1 base, with 14 bases between. CDR3 size: 16 residues. CDR3 sequence: CASSITRGDLQETQYF. The CDR3 DNA reads as TGTGCCAGTAGTATAACCCGCGGGGACCTCCAAGAGACCCAGTACTTC.

This clonotype occurred many times. The chain employs TRBV7-9 and TRBJ2-3; the match to TRBD2 covers 8 bases. The V segment lost 4 bases and the J segment 1 base; nucleotides outside the gene matches: 10. Germline V gene sequence: CDR1 SEHNR, CDR2 FQNEAQ (reference sequence). This CDR3 is built from 17 residues. This CDR3 reads CASSSHLGLAGTDTQYF. CDR3 sequence (DNA): TGTGCCAGCAGCTCCCACTTAGGACTAGCCGGCACAGATACGCAGTATTTT.

This clonotype was recorded at least ten times. This chain joins TRBV20-1 and TRBJ2-5; a weak D match, TRBD1 (6 bases). V lost 5 bases and J 2 bases, leaving 18 bases between the germline ends. The CDR3 contains 15 residues. Germline values: CDR1 DFQATT, CDR2 SNEGSKA (reference sequence). The CDR3 nucleotides read TGCAGTGCTGGCCCAGGGGCTATCTTACAAGAGACCCAGTACTTC. This sequence encodes CSAGPGAILQETQYF.

The table lists this clonotype with many counts. This chain uses TRBV27 with TRBJ2-7; TRBD2 aligns across 13 bases. J was trimmed by 0 bases and V by 5 bases; bases with no gene match: 7. The CDR3 covers 17 residues. CDR1 and CDR2 from the germline V gene are MNHEY and SMNVEV (reference sequence). DNA for the CDR3: TGTGCCAGCAGTACCGGGACTAGCGGGATTAGCTCCTACGAGCAGTACTTC. It yields the protein CASSTGTSGISSYEQYF.

This clonotype was observed many times. The chain has TRBV4-1 and TRBJ1-1; a possible D gene is TRBD1 (6 bases). V dropped 5 bases and J dropped 4 bases, with 17 bases sitting between them. This CDR3 contains 15 residues. Per the germline V gene, CDR1 is MGHRA and CDR2 is YSYEKL. CDR3 in DNA: TGCGCCAGCAGCATTAAGGACAGTGCGGCCACTGAAGCTTTCTTT. Its translation is CASSIKDSAATEAFF.

The chain has TRBV29-1 and TRBJ2-1; 8 positions agree with TRBD2. The end of the DNA fits TRBJ2-7 better, so the J call may be wrong. The germline V gene encodes CDR1 SQVTM and CDR2 ANQGSEA. The CDR3 covers 16 residues. The CDR3 sequence: CSVSYPGTRSYNEQYF. The CDR3 DNA reads TGCAGCGTCTCCTACCCCGGGACTAGAAGCTACAATGAGCAGTACTTC.

This clonotype was observed many times. The chain joins TRBV4-2 to TRBJ2-7; D may be TRBD1 (5 bases). Germline V gene sequence: CDR1 LGHNA, CDR2 YNFKEQ. V was shortened by 0 bases and J by 5 bases, with 14 bases between the two germline ends. The CDR3 loop spans 15 amino acids. Written as DNA, the CDR3 is TGTGCCAGCAGCCAAGATCCCCGCCAGGGCCACGAGCAGTACTTC. Translated: CASSQDPRQGHEQYF.

In its sample, this clonotype was seen many times. This chain uses TRBV19 with TRBJ1-2, with TRBD1 identical over 8 bases. There are 16 residues in the CDR3. V lost 6 bases and J lost 6; bases outside the gene matches: 15. Germline CDR1 reads LNHDA; CDR2 reads SQIVND (reference sequence). CDR3 sequence reads: CASSRTDRDRWHGYTF. CDR3 DNA sequence: TGTGCCAGTAGCAGGACGGACAGGGATCGATGGCATGGCTACACCTTC.

This clonotype was observed at least ten times. The chain is built from TRBV2 and TRBJ2-1; tentative D call: TRBD2 (6 bases). Per germline, CDR1 SNHLY and CDR2 FYNNEI. CDR3 length: 14 amino acids. Deletions cut 11 bases from V and 5 bases from J, with 19 bases between. In DNA, the CDR3 is TGTGCCGGCGGGACCACCCTAGGGAACAATGAGCAGTTCTTC. This encodes CAGGTTLGNNEQFF.

This clonotype was picked up many times. V gene TRBV11-3 combines with J gene TRBJ2-2; the D gene is possibly TRBD2 (6 bases). V lost 2 bases, J lost 5 bases, and 12 bases lay in between. Germline V CDR1 and CDR2: SGHNT, YENEEA. There are 15 residues in the CDR3. CDR3 region: CASSLRGTLTGELFF. The CDR3 bases are TGTGCCAGCAGCTTACGGGGGACCCTAACCGGGGAGCTGTTTTTT.

This sequence joins TRBV20-1 and TRBJ2-7, with TRBD1 as a possible D gene (6 bases). CDR1 and CDR2 from the germline V gene are DFQATT and SNEGSKA (reference sequence). Between the trimmed V and J ends, which lost 2 bases and 7 bases, there was a span of 9 bases. CDR3 size: 11 residues. CDR3 DNA: TGCAGTGCTAGACCCACAGGGGAGCAGTACTTC. Amino acid sequence: CSARPTGEQYF.

This clonotype was counted many times. Here the CDR3 reads CASSIGTGSSYNEQFF. The CDR3 DNA follows: TGTGCCAGTAGTATCGGGACAGGGAGCTCCTACAATGAGCAGTTCTTC. The J gene is TRBJ2-1, the V gene TRBV19, with TRBD1 matching 9 bases. This CDR3 has 16 amino acids. Germline CDR1 is LNHDA and CDR2 is SQIVND (reference sequence). V trimming: 3 bases; J trimming: 0 bases; junction bases outside the gene matches: 3.

This clonotype came up many times. CDR3 bases: TGTGCCTGCGAGGGACTAGCGGGGAAAATCAACACCGGGGAGCTGTTTTTT. Translated: CACEGLAGKINTGELFF. This rearrangement joins TRBV30 to TRBJ2-2; TRBD2 matches 13 bases. Losses at the gene ends were 6 bases for V and 2 bases for J; bases not matched to a gene: 9. The germline V gene has CDR1 GTSNPN and CDR2 SVGIG (reference sequence). The CDR3 is made up of 17 amino acids. Full variable domain (rest looked up from reference TRBV30 and TRBJ2-2): SQTIHQWPATLVQPVGSPLSLECTVEGTSNPNLYWYRQAAGRGLQLLFYSVGIGQISSEVPQNLSASRPQDRQFILSSKKLLLSDSGFYLCACEGLAGKINTGELFFGEGSRLTVL.

This clonotype was seen a single time. The chain combines TRBV20-1 with TRBJ1-1; 12 bases align to TRBD1. CDR3 length: 17 residues. Germline V gives CDR1 DFQATT, CDR2 SNEGSKA (reference sequence). Losses at the gene ends were 2 bases for V and 1 base for J; bases not matched to a gene: 8. The CDR3 DNA reads as TGCAGTGCTAGACACCGGGACAGGGGGCTTTGGAACACTGAAGCTTTCTTT. It is translated as CSARHRDRGLWNTEAFF.